This T cell receptor (beta chain) emerged from a study of PD-1 blockade in classical Hodgkin lymphoma. Here immunoSEQ multiplex PCR was the method, and the copy in TCRdb shows in-frame clones only, minus some. This table has about 60,000 clones, over 85% appearing once. Relapse was seen in all patients after autologous stem cell transplantation, and brentuximab vedotin exposure was variable. Best response was recorded as complete response, partial response or progressive disease. The length of the CDR3 is 15 residues. CDR1 is SGHVS and CDR2 is FNYEAQ in the germline V gene. Trimming cost V 1 base and J 9 bases, with 16 bases left between them.

The specimen was peripheral blood mononuclear cells (PBMCs), collected at baseline. The TCR was taken from a human donor with classical Hodgkin lymphoma. V and J are TRBV7-6 and TRBJ2-1; D possibly uses TRBD1 or TRBD2 (6 bases each). CDR3 region: CASSLVRGGPGEQFF. The CDR3 DNA follows: TGTGCCAGCAGCTTAGTCCGTGGGGGGCCGGGTGAGCAGTTCTTC.